Below, one T cell receptor beta chain is given with its context. Its specificity is not known. It was with 60 Vbeta and 13 Jbeta primers that the PCR ran. Sequencing was performed with immunoSEQ multiplex PCR; in TCRdb, only in-frame clones are kept and a portion is missing. The sample has 90,000 to 140,000 clones, 83% seen once. This CDR3 has 17 amino acids. The V and J ends lost 0 bases and 4 bases, in that order; junction bases with no gene match: 9. Germline CDR1 reads LGHNA; CDR2 reads YNFKEQ. This entry belongs to a study of cytomegalovirus exposure and HLA in healthy donors. Overall study findings and caveats: Presence/absence analyses assumed roughly uniform sequencing depth across donors, which may not hold.

The sequencing sample was made of PBMCs. The origin of this receptor is a man younger than 35 in good health and CMV-seronegative. The V and J genes are TRBV4-2 and TRBJ2-1, with 7 nucleotides matching TRBD2. CDR3: CASSQDAVGGPYNEQFF. The CDR3, as DNA: TGTGCCAGCAGCCAAGATGCGGTGGGAGGGCCTTACAATGAGCAGTTCTTC.